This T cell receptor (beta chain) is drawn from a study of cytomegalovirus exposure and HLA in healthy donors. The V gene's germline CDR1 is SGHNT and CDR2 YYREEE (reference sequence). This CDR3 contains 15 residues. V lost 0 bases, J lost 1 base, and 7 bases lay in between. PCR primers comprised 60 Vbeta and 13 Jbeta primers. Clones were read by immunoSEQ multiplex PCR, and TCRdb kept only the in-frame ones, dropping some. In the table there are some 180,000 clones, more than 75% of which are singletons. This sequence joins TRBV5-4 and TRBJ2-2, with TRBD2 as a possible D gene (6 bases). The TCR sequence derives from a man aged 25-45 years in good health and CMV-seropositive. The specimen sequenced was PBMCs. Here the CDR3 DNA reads TGTGCCAGCAGCTTGGAGGGAGGGAACACCGGGGAGCTGTTTTTT. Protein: CASSLEGGNTGELFF.